These 29 T cell receptor beta chains share one sample of origin, sequenced in a study of post-analysis software for immune sequencing data. Findings and limits, study-wide: Higher frequency in patients than in controls was seen for 5 or 6 TRBV segments, with TRBV5-6, TRBV5-1 and TRBV20-1 among them.

Their target antigens are unknown. The TCR beta cDNA libraries contained unique molecular identifiers. TCRdb processed the PCR reads anew with MiXCR; each CDR3 protein has one entry. Of about 680,000 distinct CDR3 sequences detected, roughly three fifths appear once; the ten largest clones hold about 11%. Sample: blood. The receptors originated from a girl aged 2-10 years with multiple sclerosis.

The V call is TRBV12-3 or TRBV12-4, the J call TRBJ2-1, with D perhaps TRBD2 (7 bases). Trimming took 3 bases from V and 0 from J, leaving 15 bases between them. The CDR3 is 17 amino acids. As DNA, the CDR3 is TGTGCCAGCAGTTTTTTTTTGGGGGGGCCCTCCTACAATGAGCAGTTCTTC. This translates into CASSFFLGGPSYNEQFF.

This clonotype has only a few counts. The rearrangement joins TRBV12-3 or TRBV12-4 to TRBJ2-1; 7 nucleotides agree with TRBD1. Trimming cost V 5 bases and J 4 bases; bases outside gene matches: 5. This CDR3 is built from 14 residues. The CDR3 here is CASSEETGYNEQFF. For the CDR3, the DNA is TGTGCCAGCAGTGAAGAGACAGGGTACAATGAGCAGTTCTTC.

This clonotype was seen only a few times. V is TRBV12-3 or TRBV12-4 and J is TRBJ1-5; TRBD1 matches 7 bases. V dropped 5 bases and J dropped 6; count of bases not matched to a gene: 10. The CDR3 is 15 residues long. CDR3 sequence reads: CASSGHTGAAQPQHF. For the CDR3, the DNA is TGTGCCAGCAGTGGTCACACAGGGGCGGCTCAGCCCCAGCATTTT.

The chain carries TRBV20-1 and TRBJ2-1; tentatively, D is TRBD1 (6 bases). V lost 3 bases, J lost 4 bases, and 13 bases lay in between. The CDR3 consists of 14 residues. CDR1 is DFQATT and CDR2 is SNEGSKA in the germline V gene (reference sequence). The CDR3 DNA reads as TGCAGTGCTAGTGGGCAGGGGAATTACAATGAGCAGTTCTTC. Amino acids: CSASGQGNYNEQFF.

This clonotype was detected only a few times. The rearrangement joins TRBV7-3 to TRBJ2-3; 9 bases are a match to TRBD1. The CDR3 has 15 amino acids. From germline, CDR1 is SGHTA and CDR2 FQGTGA. Unmatched junction bases numbered 8, after V lost 6 bases and J lost 4 bases. CDR3 in DNA: TGTGCCAGCAGACCGGGACAGGGACGCCCAGATACGCAGTATTTT. It encodes CASRPGQGRPDTQYF. The whole variable domain, filled in from reference TRBV7-3 and TRBJ2-3, reads GAGVSQTPSNKVTEKGKYVELRCDPISGHTALYWYRQSLGQGPEFLIYFQGTGAADDSGLPNDRFFAVRPEGSVSTLKIQRTERGDSAVYLCASRPGQGRPDTQYFGPGTRLTVL.

The genes are TRBV7-2 and TRBJ2-3; D gene unclear. V lost 4 bases to trimming and J lost 2 bases, with 4 bases between them. The CDR3 runs 12 residues. CDR1 and CDR2 from the germline V gene are SGHTA and FQGNSA. The CDR3 protein is CASSWTTDTQYF. In DNA, the CDR3 is TGTGCCAGCAGCTGGACCACAGATACGCAGTATTTT.

V is TRBV4-1 and J is TRBJ2-3; 9 bases agree with TRBD2. From germline, CDR1 is MGHRA and CDR2 YSYEKL. Trimming removed 1 base from V and 6 bases from J; junction bases left unmatched: 5. The CDR3 length is 15 residues. CDR3 amino acids: CASSQVAGVRDTQYF. The DNA of the CDR3 is TGCGCCAGCAGCCAAGTAGCGGGAGTAAGGGATACGCAGTATTTT.

The chain employs TRBV7-8 and TRBJ2-1; possibly TRBD2 for D (7 bases). Deletions cut 3 bases from V and 3 bases from J, with 12 bases between. The CDR3 contains 15 residues. The germline CDR1 and CDR2 sequences are SGHVS and FQNEAQ. The CDR3 DNA reads TGTGCCAGCAGCTTGTGGGGGGGCGACTACAATGAGCAGTTCTTC. Its translation is CASSLWGGDYNEQFF. Full variable domain (remainder filled in from reference TRBV7-8 and TRBJ2-1): GAGVSQSPRYKVAKRGQDVALRCDPISGHVSLFWYQQALGQGPEFLTYFQNEAQLDKSGLPSDRFFAERPEGSVSTLKIQRTQQEDSAVYLCASSLWGGDYNEQFFGPGTRLTVL.

Only a few counts were recorded for this clonotype. The chain carries TRBV6-6 and TRBJ2-5; 7 bases line up with TRBD2. This CDR3 is 14 amino acids long. In germline, CDR1 is MNHNY, CDR2 SVGAGI (reference sequence). The V and J ends lost 8 bases and 5 bases, in that order; junction bases with no gene match: 11. This chain's CDR3 is CASGGAGAGETQYF. The CDR3 nucleotides read TGTGCCAGCGGCGGTGCGGGAGCGGGTGAGACCCAGTACTTC.

This chain joins TRBV3-1 and TRBJ1-2, with a possible D match to TRBD1 (5 bases). The ends were cut back, 4 bases at V and 6 bases at J, with 12 bases in the middle. Germline V gene sequence: CDR1 LGHDT, CDR2 YNNKEL (reference sequence). The CDR3 totals 13 residues. CDR3 nucleotides: TGTGCCAGCAGCCGGACGGGGCGAGATGGCTACACCTTC. The encoded protein is CASSRTGRDGYTF.

The chain joins TRBV6-1 to TRBJ2-4; possible D gene TRBD1, 6 bases. This CDR3 spans 14 amino acids. V lost 7 bases and J lost 0, with 10 bases in between. The germline V gene encodes CDR1 MNHNS and CDR2 SASEGT. CDR3 sequence (DNA): TGTGCCAGCATAGGGGGTATAGCCAAAAACATTCAGTACTTC. Encoded protein: CASIGGIAKNIQYF.

This clonotype occurred a few times. This rearrangement joins TRBV20-1 to TRBJ2-3; D perhaps matches TRBD2 (6 bases). CDR1 is DFQATT, CDR2 SNEGSKA, per germline (reference sequence). The V end lost 6 bases, the J end lost 1 base, and 11 bases lay between the germline ends. The CDR3 has 13 amino acids. The CDR3 loop reads CSASSGRTDTQYF. The DNA for the CDR3 is TGCAGTGCCAGTAGCGGTCGCACAGATACGCAGTATTTT.

In this sample, this clonotype turned up a few times. The J gene is TRBJ2-7, the V gene TRBV29-1; tentatively, D is TRBD1 (6 bases). Trimming removed 6 bases from V and 2 bases from J, with 14 bases in between. The CDR3 is 13 residues long. Germline assignment: CDR1 SQVTM and CDR2 ANQGSEA. CDR3 residues: CSVLSDSPYEQYF. The CDR3 nucleotides read TGCAGCGTCCTTTCGGACAGTCCCTACGAGCAGTACTTC.

The chain has TRBV6-6 and TRBJ2-7; 10 bases align to TRBD1. Germline CDR1 MNHNY, CDR2 SVGAGI (reference sequence). The CDR3 has 14 amino acids. Unmatched junction bases numbered 5, after V lost 5 bases and J lost 4 bases. CDR3 loop: CASSGQGGGYEQYF. In DNA form, the CDR3 reads TGTGCCAGCAGTGGACAGGGGGGCGGATACGAGCAGTACTTC.

This clonotype was seen a few times. This sequence joins TRBV12-3 or TRBV12-4 and TRBJ2-7; either TRBD1 or TRBD2 may supply D (5 bases each). Trimming cost V 4 bases and J 2 bases, with 9 bases left between them. The CDR3 consists of 13 residues. The CDR3 sequence is CASSWGPAYEQYF. In nucleotides, the CDR3 is TGTGCCAGCAGTTGGGGACCTGCCTACGAGCAGTACTTC.

The chain uses TRBV11-2 and TRBJ1-1, with D hard to call. The CDR3 loop spans 12 amino acids. Trimming left V 5 bases short and J 11 bases short, with 15 bases between. Germline V lookup: CDR1 SGHAT, CDR2 FQNNGV. The CDR3 region is CASSEGIRWAFF. The DNA of the CDR3 is TGTGCCAGCAGCGAAGGGATCCGGTGGGCTTTCTTT.

This chain links TRBV7-2 with TRBJ2-4; possible D gene TRBD2, 6 bases. The DNA end favors TRBJ2-7, so the J call may be wrong. This CDR3 spans 15 amino acids. Germline V gives CDR1 SGHTA, CDR2 FQGNSA. CDR3 nucleotides: TGTGCCAGCAGCTTAGACCGGGACTTCACCTACGAGCAGTACTTC. Its translation is CASSLDRDFTYEQYF.

The chain is built from TRBV29-1 and TRBJ2-4; 8 bases fit TRBD1. The end of the DNA aligns better with TRBJ2-7, so the J call may be wrong. Germline V lookup: CDR1 SQVTM, CDR2 ANQGSEA. The CDR3 spans 13 residues. This CDR3 reads CSVELADRAEQYF. Written as DNA, the CDR3 is TGCAGCGTTGAATTAGCGGACAGGGCCGAGCAGTACTTC.

This clonotype was found a few times. The chain combines TRBV6-2 or TRBV6-3 with TRBJ1-2; D gene unclear. CDR3 length: 14 residues. V was shortened by 2 bases and J by 2 bases, with 9 bases between the two germline ends. Germline values: CDR1 MNHEY, CDR2 SVGEGT. CDR3 coding DNA: TGTGCCAGCAGTTACGGGCGGCTAAACTATGGCTACACCTTC. This sequence encodes CASSYGRLNYGYTF.

This chain joins TRBV12-5 and TRBJ2-1; no definite D call. The ends were cut back, 4 bases at V and 2 bases at J, with 9 bases in the middle. Germline-derived CDR1 and CDR2 are LGHNT and FRNRAP. This CDR3 comprises 14 residues. DNA for the CDR3: TGTGCTAGTGGTTCTCCGACTGCCTACAATGAGCAGTTCTTC. Translated, it gives CASGSPTAYNEQFF.

A single count supports this clonotype. The gene calls are TRBV12-3 or TRBV12-4 and TRBJ2-1; possibly TRBD2 for D (6 bases). V was trimmed by 6 bases and J by 7 bases, leaving 19 bases between them. The CDR3 sequence is 15 residues long. In DNA, the CDR3 is TGTGCCAGCAGGAATCCGGGGTCTAGCGTTAATGAGCAGTTCTTC. It specifies CASRNPGSSVNEQFF.

The sample holds a few counts of this clonotype. The chain has TRBV7-2 and TRBJ2-7; a possible D gene is TRBD2 (5 bases). The germline V and J ends were trimmed by 3 bases and 2 bases, with 11 bases remaining between them. The CDR3 loop spans 14 amino acids. The germline V gene encodes CDR1 SGHTA and CDR2 FQGNSA. CDR3 sequence reads: CASSFGLATYEQYF. The DNA for the CDR3 is TGTGCCAGCAGCTTCGGGCTAGCAACCTACGAGCAGTACTTC.

The chain uses TRBV20-1 and TRBJ2-1, with 7 bases lining up with TRBD2. CDR3 length: 15 residues. Per germline, CDR1 DFQATT and CDR2 SNEGSKA (reference sequence). V dropped 2 bases and J dropped 5; count of bases not matched to a gene: 9. Here the CDR3 DNA reads TGCAGTGCTAGACCCCGGACTAGAGTCGACAATGAGCAGTTCTTC. The encoded protein is CSARPRTRVDNEQFF.

This clonotype has only a few counts. At one end, the junction sequence differs from germline, possibly due to a read error. The rearrangement uses TRBV11-2 and TRBJ2-1; 7 bases agree with TRBD2. Germline CDR1 and CDR2: SGHAT and FQNNGV. The CDR3 runs 16 residues. As DNA, the CDR3 is TGTGCCAACAGCTTAGGACGGGAGGACCCCTACAATGAGCAGTTCTTC. Its translation: CANSLGREDPYNEQFF.

This clonotype was observed a handful of times. The chain uses TRBV5-1 and TRBJ2-1; 7 bases are a match to TRBD2. Germline values: CDR1 SGHRS, CDR2 YFSETQ. Unmatched junction bases numbered 10, after V lost 3 bases and J lost 1 base. This CDR3 is 17 amino acids long. The CDR3 loop reads CASSWGGLSGSYNEQFF. The CDR3 coding sequence is TGCGCCAGCAGCTGGGGGGGACTCTCCGGGTCCTACAATGAGCAGTTCTTC.

This rearrangement joins TRBV5-1 to TRBJ2-1; 8 bases align to TRBD2. Germline V gene data show CDR1 as SGHRS and CDR2 as YFSETQ. V lost 0 bases, J lost 1 base, and 3 bases stayed unmatched. The CDR3 has 16 residues. Here the CDR3 reads CASSLGLAPSYNEQFF. The CDR3 bases are TGCGCCAGCAGCTTGGGACTAGCGCCTTCCTACAATGAGCAGTTCTTC.

The genes are TRBV4-3 and TRBJ2-1; 12 bases are shared with TRBD2. V lost 1 base and J lost 7; bases outside the gene matches: 8. CDR3 length: 17 residues. The germline gives CDR1 LGHNA, CDR2 YSLEER. The CDR3: CASSQVLAGGVRNEQFF. The CDR3 DNA reads TGCGCCAGCAGCCAAGTCCTAGCGGGGGGGGTCAGGAATGAGCAGTTCTTC.

This chain links TRBV6-6 with TRBJ1-6; D not resolved. Germline CDR1 reads MNHNY; CDR2 reads SVGAGI (reference sequence). The CDR3 is made up of 13 amino acids. Trimming left V 6 bases short and J 6 bases short, with 9 bases between. The CDR3 nucleotides read TGTGCCAGCAGGGAACAGTTTAATTCACCCCTCCACTTT. Translation: CASREQFNSPLHF.

The chain carries TRBV5-6 and TRBJ1-4; no reliable D call. From germline, CDR1 is SGHDT and CDR2 YYEEEE. This CDR3 spans 17 amino acids. V was clipped by 1 base and J by 1 base, with 14 bases between them. For the CDR3, the DNA is TGTGCCAGCAGCTTGATTCGCAGTAGGCGAACTAATGAAAAACTGTTTTTT. Translating it yields CASSLIRSRRTNEKLFF. The full variable domain, its missing parts supplied by reference TRBV5-6 and TRBJ1-4, is DAGVTQSPTHLIKTRGQQVTLRCSPKSGHDTVSWYQQALGQGPQFIFQYYEEEERQRGNFPDRFSGHQFPNYSSELNVNALLLGDSALYLCASSLIRSRRTNEKLFFGSGTQLSVL.